Listed below are T cell receptor beta chains from one sample, sequenced in a study of T cells in Graves' hyperthyroidism and ophthalmopathy. TCRdb called the multiplex PCR reads again in MiXCR, with one record for every CDR3 protein. Here the sample spans some 380,000 distinct CDR3 sequences, about 13% being singletons. Sequenced input: blood. The receptor set was obtained from a man younger than 40 with Graves' hyperthyroidism that later progressed to Graves' ophthalmopathy. Both conserved end residues are trimmed from each CDR3. The size entry is marked missing in some rows and otherwise reads once, few, many or a size class.

J gene | clone size | V gene | CDR3 protein
TRBJ2-7 | many | TRBV20-1 | SARRGSIDEQY
TRBJ2-5 | - | TRBV20-1 | SARVQGLKTQY
TRBJ1-1 | many | TRBV28 | ASSLSFNFGTKGPTEAF
TRBJ2-7 | many | TRBV11-2 | ASSSGQDKQY
TRBJ2-3 | few | TRBV5-4 | ASSAEGVTDTQY
TRBJ2-7 | few | TRBV29-1 | SVDKGTGYPYEQY
TRBJ2-7 | many | TRBV28 | ASSFGTGTYEQY
TRBJ2-2 | few | TRBV7-9 | ASRDRVGGELF
TRBJ1-2 | - | TRBV6-2/TRBV6-3 | ASSYTGTGASYGYT
TRBJ2-3 | - | TRBV4-1 | ASSQGGTGVTDTQY
TRBJ1-5 | - | TRBV5-6 | ASSRTGDREH
TRBJ1-2 | few | TRBV20-1 | SARRSGYT
TRBJ1-3 | - | TRBV5-4 | ASSPRGENTIY
TRBJ1-1 | many | TRBV12-3/TRBV12-4 | ASTLGQGNTEAF
TRBJ1-2 | once | TRBV6-2/TRBV6-3 | ASRTGAEGGYT
TRBJ2-1 | many | TRBV2 | ASSWGLAGGIHYNEQF
TRBJ1-2 | once | TRBV20-1 | SASRSVYGYT
TRBJ2-2 | few | TRBV9 | ASSGGSTNTGELF
TRBJ1-1 | many | TRBV28 | ASSSGQITEAF
TRBJ2-7 | many | TRBV15 | ATSSGQGGGLSYEQY
TRBJ1-5 | many | TRBV20-1 | SATQTGTKGNQPQH
TRBJ1-2 | few | TRBV7-3 | ASSLNGEGYGYT
TRBJ2-7 | - | TRBV19 | ASSLGRTGTVLDEQY
TRBJ1-5 | - | TRBV30 | AWGRSRDQPQH
TRBJ2-3 | many | TRBV11-2 | ASSLGGGAGTQY
TRBJ1-6 | - | TRBV11-3 | ASSPLRGSSYNSPLH
TRBJ1-1 | few | TRBV3-1 | ASSVGAANTEAF
TRBJ1-1 | many | TRBV7-3 | ASSPSSGTEAF
TRBJ2-5 | few | TRBV5-6 | ASSVRGAQY
TRBJ1-5 | many | TRBV6-5 | ASSYSGANQPQH
TRBJ2-7 | many | TRBV28 | ASSLGKIGYEQY
TRBJ2-5 | - | TRBV9 | ASSPRPSETQY
TRBJ1-2 | many | TRBV7-8 | ASSERAAANYGYT
TRBJ2-1 | many | TRBV20-1 | SARSGLAGDEQF
TRBJ1-3 | few | TRBV12-3/TRBV12-4 | ASSRASSGNAIY
TRBJ1-4 | many | TRBV28 | ASSLWARAGPNEKLF
TRBJ1-4 | few | TRBV20-1 | SARDGISEKLF
TRBJ2-7 | few | TRBV12-5 | ASGPPGLAYEQY
TRBJ1-4 | - | TRBV6-5 | ASSSPGPRNEKLF
TRBJ2-6 | - | TRBV24-1 | ATSGTADAGANVLT
TRBJ1-5 | - | TRBV20-1 | SARRQISNQPQH
TRBJ2-1 | many | TRBV6-5 | ASSYSRRGDNEQF
TRBJ2-2 | - | TRBV12-3/TRBV12-4 | ASSLGTGRPGELF
TRBJ2-3 | many | TRBV11-2 | ASSRWDPRSDTQY